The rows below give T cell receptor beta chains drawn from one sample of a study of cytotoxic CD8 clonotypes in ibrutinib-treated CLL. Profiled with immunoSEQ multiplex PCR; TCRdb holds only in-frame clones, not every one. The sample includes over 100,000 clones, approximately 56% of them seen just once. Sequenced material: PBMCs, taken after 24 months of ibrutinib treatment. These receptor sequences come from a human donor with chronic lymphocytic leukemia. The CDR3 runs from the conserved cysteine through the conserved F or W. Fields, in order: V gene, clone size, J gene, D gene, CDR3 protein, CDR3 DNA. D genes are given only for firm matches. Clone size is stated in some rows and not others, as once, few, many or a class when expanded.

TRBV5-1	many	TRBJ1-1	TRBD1	CASSSQGAWITEAFF	TGCGCCAGCAGCTCACAGGGGGCTTGGATCACTGAAGCTTTCTTT
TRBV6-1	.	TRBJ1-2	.	CASTPGPYGYTF	TGTGCCAGCACCCCAGGACCCTATGGCTACACCTTC
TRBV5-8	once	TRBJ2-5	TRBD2	CASSYTGTSGGQETQYF	TGTGCCAGCAGCTACACTGGGACTAGCGGGGGACAAGAGACCCAGTACTTC
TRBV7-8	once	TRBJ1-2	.	CASSLTGQSYGYTF	TGTGCCAGCAGCTTAACAGGGCAATCCTATGGCTACACCTTC
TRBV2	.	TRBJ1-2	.	CASSGRPSGTFGYTF	TGTGCCAGCAGTGGCCGACCGTCCGGGACATTTGGCTACACCTTC
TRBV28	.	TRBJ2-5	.	CASSLLSVGSIQETQYF	TGTGCCAGCAGTTTATTATCGGTTGGATCAATCCAAGAGACCCAGTACTTC
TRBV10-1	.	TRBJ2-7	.	CASSESQTYYEQYF	TGCGCCAGCAGTGAGTCGCAGACCTACTACGAGCAGTACTTC
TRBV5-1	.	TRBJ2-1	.	CASSLNGQEQFF	TGCGCCAGCAGCTTGAATGGACAGGAGCAGTTCTTC
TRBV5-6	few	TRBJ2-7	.	CASSPEQGGYEQYF	TGTGCCAGCAGCCCGGAACAGGGAGGCTACGAGCAGTACTTC
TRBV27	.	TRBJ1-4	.	CASRGLRDTRTEKLFF	TGTGCCAGCAGGGGTCTGCGGGACACCAGAACGGAAAAACTGTTTTTT
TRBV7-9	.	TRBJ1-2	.	CASSQGVVPYGYTF	TGTGCCAGCAGCCAAGGGGTGGTCCCCTATGGCTACACCTTC
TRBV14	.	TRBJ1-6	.	CASSREQTNSPLHF	TGTGCCAGCAGCCGGGAACAGACTAATTCACCCCTCCACTTT
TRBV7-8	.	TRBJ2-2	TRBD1	CASTPRDRSTGELFF	TGTGCCAGTACTCCACGGGACAGGAGCACCGGGGAGCTGTTTTTT
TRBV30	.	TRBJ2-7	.	CAWSGTVSYEQYF	TGTGCCTGGAGTGGGACGGTCTCCTACGAGCAGTACTTC
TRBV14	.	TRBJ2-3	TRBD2	CASSQGSGGAYTQYF	TGTGCCAGCAGCCAAGGTAGCGGGGGGGCATACACGCAGTATTTT
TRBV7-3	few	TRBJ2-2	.	CASSFTPDRTGELFF	TGTGCCAGCAGCTTTACACCCGACAGAACCGGGGAGCTGTTTTTT
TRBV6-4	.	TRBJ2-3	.	CASSRDRTDTQYF	TGTGCCAGCAGTCGGGACCGCACAGATACGCAGTATTTT
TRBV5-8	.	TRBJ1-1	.	CASAVSTEAFF	TGTGCCAGCGCCGTCAGTACTGAAGCTTTCTTT
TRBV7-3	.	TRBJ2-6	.	CASSLSPGANVLTF	TGTGCCAGCAGCCTAAGTCCCGGGGCCAACGTCCTGACTTTC
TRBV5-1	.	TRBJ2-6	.	CASSFGSGANVLTF	TGCGCCAGCAGCTTCGGCTCTGGGGCCAACGTCCTGACTTTC
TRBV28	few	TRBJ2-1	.	CATLNLERGRSSYNEQFF	TGTGCCACCCTTAATCTTGAACGGGGCCGAAGCTCCTACAATGAGCAGTTCTTC
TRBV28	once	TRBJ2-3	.	CASSLWSRGPGTGTQYF	TGTGCCAGCAGTTTATGGTCCCGGGGGCCAGGCACAGGTACGCAGTATTTT
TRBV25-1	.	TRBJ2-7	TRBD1	CASLSTTGVYEQYF	TGTGCCAGCTTATCCACCACAGGGGTCTACGAGCAGTACTTC
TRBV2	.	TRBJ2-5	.	CASRERRSQGTQYF	TGTGCCAGCAGAGAAAGACGGTCCCAGGGGACCCAGTACTTC
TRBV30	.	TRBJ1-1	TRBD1	CAWSGTGGGPEAFF	TGTGCCTGGAGTGGGACAGGGGGTGGTCCTGAAGCTTTCTTT
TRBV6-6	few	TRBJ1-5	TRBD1	CASSSPGGGNQPQHF	TGTGCCAGCAGTTCCCCAGGGGGAGGCAATCAGCCCCAGCATTTT
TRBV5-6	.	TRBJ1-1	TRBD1	CASQPGTGNLNTEAFF	TGTGCCAGCCAACCCGGGACAGGGAACCTGAACACTGAAGCTTTCTTT
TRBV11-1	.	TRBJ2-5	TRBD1	CASSTGTGRETQYF	TGTGCCAGCAGTACCGGGACAGGGCGAGAGACCCAGTACTTC
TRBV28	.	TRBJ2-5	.	CASSPTIRGRGVTQYF	TGTGCCAGCTCCCCCACAATAAGGGGGCGGGGGGTGACCCAGTACTTC
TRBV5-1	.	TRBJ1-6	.	CASSDGLASSYNSPLHF	TGCGCCAGCAGCGACGGACTCGCGAGCTCCTATAATTCACCCCTCCACTTT
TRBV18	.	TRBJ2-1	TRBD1	CASSRRQGRANEQFF	TGTGCCAGCTCAAGACGACAGGGTCGGGCCAATGAGCAGTTCTTC
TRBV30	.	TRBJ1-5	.	CAWNRQVNQPQHF	TGTGCCTGGAACCGACAGGTTAATCAGCCCCAGCATTTT
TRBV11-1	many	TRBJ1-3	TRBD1	CASSSDRRDGNTIYF	TGTGCCAGCAGCTCGGACAGGAGGGACGGAAACACCATATATTTT
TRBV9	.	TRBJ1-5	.	CASSVGPGQPQHF	TGTGCCAGCAGCGTAGGTCCAGGACAGCCCCAGCATTTT
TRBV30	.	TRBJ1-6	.	CAWSVLSGYGSPLHF	TGTGCCTGGAGTGTACTATCAGGGTATGGTTCACCCCTCCACTTT
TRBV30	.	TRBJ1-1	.	CAWRRGSPSGPEAFF	TGTGCCTGGAGGAGGGGCAGCCCTTCGGGTCCTGAAGCTTTCTTT
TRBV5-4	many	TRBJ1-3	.	CASSDTSSGNTIYF	TGTGCCAGCAGCGACACGAGCTCTGGAAACACCATATATTTT
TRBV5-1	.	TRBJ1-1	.	CASTLGDRDTEAFF	TGCGCCAGCACCCTAGGGGATAGGGACACTGAAGCTTTCTTT
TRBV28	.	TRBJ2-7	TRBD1	CASSLWGQGTYEQYF	TGTGCCAGCAGTTTATGGGGACAGGGTACCTACGAGCAGTACTTC
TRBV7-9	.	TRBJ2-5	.	CASSRDGGLGTQYF	TGTGCCAGCAGCCGGGACGGAGGGTTGGGGACCCAGTACTTC
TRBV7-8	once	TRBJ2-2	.	CASSPPRGNTGELFF	TGTGCCAGCAGCCCTCCCAGGGGGAACACCGGGGAGCTGTTTTTT